The 6 T cell receptor beta chains in this list originate from one sample, sequenced in a study of graft-versus-host responses after intestinal transplantation. Antigens for these TCRs are unknown. Data came from immunoSEQ multiplex PCR; TCRdb stores just in-frame clones and leaves some out. The sample lists some 36,000 clones, approximately 93% occurring once. Sequenced here: unstimulated CD4+ T cells sorted from spleen or lymph node cells, sampled before transplant. These receptors originate from a human donor who was the organ donor for an intestinal transplant.

V and J are TRBV4-2 and TRBJ1-6; the match to TRBD1 covers 7 bases. Trimming took 4 bases from V and 5 from J; bases not matched to a gene: 8. The V gene's germline CDR1 is LGHNA and CDR2 YNFKEQ. CDR3 length: 16 residues. In nucleotides, the CDR3 is TGTGCCAGCAGCCGACACGGGACAGCAAATAATTCACCCCTCCACTTT. Protein: CASSRHGTANNSPLHF.

Of note for this clone: At the DNA level, this CDR3 is encoded by other sequences in the same sample as well. This chain joins TRBV19 and TRBJ2-7, with D perhaps given as TRBD1 or TRBD2 (5 bases each). Trimming left V 2 bases short and J 0 bases short, with 8 bases between. CDR1 and CDR2 from the germline V gene are LNHDA and SQIVND (reference sequence). The CDR3 has 14 amino acids. The CDR3 nucleotides read TGTGCCAGTAGTATACGGGACGGCTCCTACGAGCAGTACTTC. Its translation is CASSIRDGSYEQYF.

The V gene is TRBV6-1, the J gene TRBJ2-1; 7 positions match TRBD1. The V and J ends lost 2 bases and 8 bases, in that order; junction bases with no gene match: 3. This CDR3 region has 13 residues. Germline CDR1 reads MNHNS; CDR2 reads SASEGT. The CDR3 DNA is TGTGCCAGCAGTGAAATAGGGGGCGATGAGCAGTTCTTC. It translates to CASSEIGGDEQFF.

CDR3 DNA sequence: TGTGCCAGCAGCTTATGGGGCCAATTGGGGGGCGCCAGGGACGAGCAGTACTTC. Its protein product is CASSLWGQLGGARDEQYF. The V gene is TRBV7-2, the J gene TRBJ2-7; D possibly matches TRBD1 or TRBD2 (6 bases each). The germline CDR1 and CDR2 sequences are SGHTA and FQGNSA. V gave up 2 bases and J gave up 5 bases, with 25 bases separating them. CDR3 length: 18 amino acids.

J is TRBJ2-6 and V is TRBV6-1, with TRBD1 as a possible D gene (6 bases). The CDR3 runs to 17 residues. Germline V CDR1 and CDR2: MNHNS, SASEGT. Trimming took 3 bases from V and 4 from J, leaving 16 bases between them. CDR3 amino acids: CASSDRGPLGGANVLTF. The CDR3 nucleotides are TGTGCCAGCAGTGACAGGGGCCCCTTGGGGGGGGCCAACGTCCTGACTTTC.

The rearrangement links TRBV10-3 to TRBJ2-1, with a tentative D call TRBD2 (5 bases). Germline CDR1 and CDR2: ENHRY and SYGVKD. V dropped 2 bases and J dropped 1 base, with 9 bases sitting between them. There are 15 residues in the CDR3. The CDR3 reads CAISERTLSYNEQFF. The CDR3 nucleotides are TGTGCCATCAGTGAGAGGACTCTTTCCTACAATGAGCAGTTCTTC.